The T cell receptor beta chain under discussion was sequenced for a study of cytomegalovirus exposure and HLA in healthy donors. Across the study: Later analysis reported that the approximately 120 validation repertoires shared the platform of the 600 to 750 first-cohort repertoires.

TCRdb keeps only in-frame clones here, not all; method: immunoSEQ multiplex PCR. The sample consists of some 150,000 clones, 85% to 90% of them appearing once. Study conclusions and caveats: Listed as cytomegalovirus-associated were around 160 TCR beta chains. Rare TCR sequences dominated, though some public TCRs recurred in many donors.

Among the 110 or so subjects of the validation cohort, separate from the approximately 700-subject first cohort, were the donors. As to this clone: Its matching antigen is unknown.

This CDR3 spans 16 amino acids. The V and J ends lost 7 bases and 3 bases, in that order; junction bases with no gene match: 7. Looked up from germline, CDR1 is SNHLY and CDR2 is FYNNEI. The sequenced sample was PBMCs. This chain uses TRBV2 with TRBJ2-1; 12 bases fit TRBD2. This TCR was recovered from a woman aged 18-30 years in good health and CMV-seropositive. DNA for the CDR3: TGTGCCAGCAACAGACTAGCGGGAGCCTTCTACAATGAGCAGTTCTTC. The encoded protein is CASNRLAGAFYNEQFF.